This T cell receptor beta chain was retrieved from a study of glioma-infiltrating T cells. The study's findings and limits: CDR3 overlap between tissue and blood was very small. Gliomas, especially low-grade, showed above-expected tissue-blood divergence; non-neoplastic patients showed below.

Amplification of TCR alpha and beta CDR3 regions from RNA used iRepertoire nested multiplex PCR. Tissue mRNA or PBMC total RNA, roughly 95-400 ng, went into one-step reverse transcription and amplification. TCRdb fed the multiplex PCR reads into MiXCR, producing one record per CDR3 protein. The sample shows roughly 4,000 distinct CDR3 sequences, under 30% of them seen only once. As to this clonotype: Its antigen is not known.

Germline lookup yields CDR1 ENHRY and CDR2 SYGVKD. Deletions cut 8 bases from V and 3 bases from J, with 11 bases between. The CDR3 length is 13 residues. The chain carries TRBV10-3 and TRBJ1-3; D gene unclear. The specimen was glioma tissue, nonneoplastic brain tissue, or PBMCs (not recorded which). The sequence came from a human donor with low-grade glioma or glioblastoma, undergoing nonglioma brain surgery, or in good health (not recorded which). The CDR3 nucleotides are TGTGCCATCTCTGAGCTTTATGGAAACACCATATATTTT. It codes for CAISELYGNTIYF.